A selection of T cell receptor beta chains follows, all from one sample in a study of blood T cells in healthy people across ages. From the 5' RACE reads, TCRdb called clonotypes with MiXCR, one entry per CDR3 protein. The table records more than 450,000 distinct CDR3 sequences, 25% to 35% of them present only once. These data also featured in a second study, about T cells of mothers and their children.

The sample was blood. These TCRs come from a boy between 2 and 10 years old in good health. Each CDR3 is given with its conserved first and last residue. The D gene is left open where the match is weak. Clone sizes are given selectively: once, few, many, or a class where the clone is expanded.

v_gene,d_gene,j_gene,abundance,CDR3aa,CDR3nt
TRBV5-1,NA,TRBJ2-5,few,CASSPFRGGGETQYF,TGCGCCAGCAGCCCCTTCAGAGGGGGTGGCGAGACCCAGTACTTC
TRBV27,NA,TRBJ2-7,NA,CASARGAPYEQYF,TGTGCCAGCGCTCGGGGCGCACCATACGAGCAGTACTTC
TRBV20-1,NA,TRBJ2-7,few,CSASFSGSQYSDEQYF,TGCAGTGCTAGTTTTAGCGGAAGCCAATATTCCGACGAGCAGTACTTC
TRBV5-1,NA,TRBJ1-4,NA,CASSLVPTETNEKLFF,TGCGCCAGCAGCTTGGTACCGACAGAAACTAATGAAAAACTGTTTTTT
TRBV6-1,TRBD1,TRBJ1-1,NA,CASSTDRAKRVRNTEAFF,TGTGCCAGCAGTACGGACAGGGCTAAGCGAGTGCGGAACACTGAAGCTTTCTTT
TRBV7-2,NA,TRBJ2-1,few,CASSLGIIEQFF,TGTGCCAGCAGCTTAGGTATTATTGAGCAGTTCTTC
TRBV29-1,NA,TRBJ1-2,few,CSVEEEFREGYGYTF,TGCAGCGTTGAAGAAGAGTTTCGGGAGGGCTATGGCTACACCTTC
TRBV10-3,NA,TRBJ1-2,few,CAISESWEAVYGYTF,TGTGCCATCAGTGAGTCGTGGGAGGCAGTCTATGGCTACACCTTC
TRBV7-2,NA,TRBJ1-4,few,CASSPRTASNEKLFF,TGTGCCAGCAGCCCGAGGACAGCGAGTAATGAAAAACTGTTTTTT
TRBV14,NA,TRBJ1-1,few,CASSQAQGRANTEAFF,TGTGCCAGCAGCCAAGCGCAGGGGAGAGCTAACACTGAAGCTTTCTTT
TRBV6-1,NA,TRBJ1-4,NA,CASSGQFGSNEKLFF,TGTGCCAGCAGTGGACAGTTCGGGTCTAATGAAAAACTGTTTTTT
TRBV7-9,NA,TRBJ2-5,NA,CASSLPVSVGWGETQYF,TGTGCCAGCAGCTTACCGGTTAGCGTCGGATGGGGCGAGACCCAGTACTTC
TRBV30,TRBD1,TRBJ1-1,NA,CAWSRGRGHDRNTEAFF,TGTGCCTGGAGTAGAGGCAGGGGGCATGACAGGAACACTGAAGCTTTCTTT
TRBV20-1,NA,TRBJ2-1,NA,CSAYFGVDNEQFF,TGCAGTGCTTACTTTGGGGTAGACAATGAGCAGTTCTTC
TRBV7-2,TRBD1,TRBJ2-5,NA,CASSEVFGTGGTQYF,TGTGCCAGCAGCGAGGTATTTGGGACAGGAGGGACCCAGTACTTC
TRBV20-1,NA,TRBJ1-1,few,CSAALMNTEAFF,TGCAGTGCTGCCCTCATGAACACTGAAGCTTTCTTT
TRBV12-3/TRBV12-4,NA,TRBJ1-2,few,CASSLGLVNYGYTF,TGTGCCAGCAGTTTAGGGTTGGTCAACTATGGCTACACCTTC
TRBV27,NA,TRBJ2-3,few,CASARIRGADTQYF,TGTGCCAGCGCTAGAATCAGGGGAGCAGATACGCAGTATTTT
TRBV5-6,NA,TRBJ1-2,NA,CARRRSYGYTF,TGTGCCAGGAGACGGAGCTATGGCTACACCTTC
TRBV2,TRBD1,TRBJ1-5,NA,CASSEGGQGQPQHF,TGTGCCAGCAGTGAAGGTGGACAGGGTCAGCCCCAGCATTTT
TRBV5-1,NA,TRBJ2-5,NA,CASSLGTRGTQYF,TGCGCCAGCAGCTTGGGGACCCGGGGGACCCAGTACTTC
TRBV20-1,NA,TRBJ2-2,few,CSARPDNTGELFF,TGCAGTGCCCGCCCGGATAACACCGGGGAGCTGTTTTTT
TRBV14,NA,TRBJ1-4,few,CASSQSPGGGGEKLFF,TGTGCCAGCAGCCAATCCCCCGGGGGAGGGGGTGAAAAACTGTTTTTT
TRBV12-5,NA,TRBJ1-1,NA,CASAPMNTEAFF,TGTGCTAGTGCACCGATGAACACTGAAGCTTTCTTT
TRBV4-2,NA,TRBJ1-4,NA,CASSQAGPTGPNEKLFF,TGTGCCAGCAGCCAAGCTGGACCGACCGGACCTAATGAAAAACTGTTTTTT
TRBV7-9,TRBD2,TRBJ2-1,NA,CASSLVLAGVTEQFF,TGTGCCAGCAGCTTAGTACTAGCGGGAGTCACTGAGCAGTTCTTC
TRBV3-1,NA,TRBJ1-3,NA,CASSQSPGKGNTIYF,TGTGCCAGCAGCCAATCGCCAGGGAAGGGAAACACCATATATTTT
TRBV6-6,NA,TRBJ2-7,few,CASSSETRLNSYEQYF,TGTGCCAGCAGTTCAGAGACTAGACTCAATTCCTACGAGCAGTACTTC